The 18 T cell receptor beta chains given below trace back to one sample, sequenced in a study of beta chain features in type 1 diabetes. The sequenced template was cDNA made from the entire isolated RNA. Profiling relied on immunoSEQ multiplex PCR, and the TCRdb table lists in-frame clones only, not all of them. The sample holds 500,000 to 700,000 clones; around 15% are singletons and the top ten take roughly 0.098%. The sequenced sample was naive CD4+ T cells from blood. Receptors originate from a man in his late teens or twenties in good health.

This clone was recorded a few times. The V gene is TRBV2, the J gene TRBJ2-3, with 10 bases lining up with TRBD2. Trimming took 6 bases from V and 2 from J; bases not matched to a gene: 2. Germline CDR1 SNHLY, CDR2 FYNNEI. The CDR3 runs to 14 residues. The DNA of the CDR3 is TGTGCCAGCAGAGGACTAGCGGTCACAGATACGCAGTATTTT. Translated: CASRGLAVTDTQYF.

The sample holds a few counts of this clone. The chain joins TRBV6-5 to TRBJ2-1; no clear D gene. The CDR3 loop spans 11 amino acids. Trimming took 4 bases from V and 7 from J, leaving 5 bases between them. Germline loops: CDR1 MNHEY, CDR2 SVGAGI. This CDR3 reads CASSLRNEQFF. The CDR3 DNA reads TGTGCCAGCAGTTTGAGGAATGAGCAGTTCTTC.

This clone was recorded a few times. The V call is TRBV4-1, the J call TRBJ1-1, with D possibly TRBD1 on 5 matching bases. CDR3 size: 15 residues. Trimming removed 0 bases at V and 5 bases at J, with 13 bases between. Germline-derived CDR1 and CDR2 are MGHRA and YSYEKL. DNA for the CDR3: TGCGCCAGCAGCCAAGATCGGGGGACGCTAACTGAAGCTTTCTTT. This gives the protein CASSQDRGTLTEAFF.

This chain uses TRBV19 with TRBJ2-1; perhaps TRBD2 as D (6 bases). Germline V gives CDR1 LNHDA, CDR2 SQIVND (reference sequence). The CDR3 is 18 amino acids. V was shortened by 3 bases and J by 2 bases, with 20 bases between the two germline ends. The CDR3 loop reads CASSIPTGTRLTYNEQFF. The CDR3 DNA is TGTGCCAGTAGTATCCCCACCGGGACTCGACTAACCTACAATGAGCAGTTCTTC.

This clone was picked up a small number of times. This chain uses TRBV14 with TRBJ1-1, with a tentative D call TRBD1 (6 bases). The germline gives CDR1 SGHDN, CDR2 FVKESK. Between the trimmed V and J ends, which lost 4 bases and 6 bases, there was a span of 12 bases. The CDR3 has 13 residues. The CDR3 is CASSPLGHPEAFF. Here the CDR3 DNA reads TGTGCCAGCAGCCCGTTGGGACACCCTGAAGCTTTCTTT.

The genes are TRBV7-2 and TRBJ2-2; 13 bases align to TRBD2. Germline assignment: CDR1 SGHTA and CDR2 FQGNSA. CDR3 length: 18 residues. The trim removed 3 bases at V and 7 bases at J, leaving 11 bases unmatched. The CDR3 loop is CASSFPTSGRPLGGELFF. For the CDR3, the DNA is TGTGCCAGCAGCTTTCCGACTAGCGGGAGGCCCCTCGGCGGGGAGCTGTTTTTT.

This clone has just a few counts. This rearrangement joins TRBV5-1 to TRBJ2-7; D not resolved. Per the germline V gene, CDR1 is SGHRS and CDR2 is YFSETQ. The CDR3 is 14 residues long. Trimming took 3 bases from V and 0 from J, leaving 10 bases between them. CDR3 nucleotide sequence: TGCGCCAGCAGCTCGATGGCCTTCTCCTACGAGCAGTACTTC. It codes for CASSSMAFSYEQYF.

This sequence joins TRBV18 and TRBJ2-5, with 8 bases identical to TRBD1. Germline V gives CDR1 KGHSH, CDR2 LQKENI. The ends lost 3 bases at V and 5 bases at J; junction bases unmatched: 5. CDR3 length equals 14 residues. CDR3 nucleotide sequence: TGTGCCAGCTCACCCCGGACAGGGAAGGAGACCCAGTACTTC. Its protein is CASSPRTGKETQYF.

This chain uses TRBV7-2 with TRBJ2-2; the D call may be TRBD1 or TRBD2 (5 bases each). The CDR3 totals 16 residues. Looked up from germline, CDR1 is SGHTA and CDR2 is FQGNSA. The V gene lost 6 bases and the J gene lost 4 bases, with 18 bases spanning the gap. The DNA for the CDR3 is TGTGCCAGCAGTCTTCCTCGGGGCAGAGGCACCGGGGAGCTGTTTTTT. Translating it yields CASSLPRGRGTGELFF. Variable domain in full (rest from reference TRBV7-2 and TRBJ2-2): GAGVSQSPSNKVTEKGKDVELRCDPISGHTALYWYRQSLGQGLEFLIYFQGNSAPDKSGLPSDRFSAERTGGSVSTLTIQRTQQEDSAVYLCASSLPRGRGTGELFFGEGSRLTVL.

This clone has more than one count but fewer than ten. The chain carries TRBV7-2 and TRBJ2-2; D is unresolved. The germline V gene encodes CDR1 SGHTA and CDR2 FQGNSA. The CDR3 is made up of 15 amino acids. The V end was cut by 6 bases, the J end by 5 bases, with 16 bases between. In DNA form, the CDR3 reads TGTGCCAGCAGACAGACCCGAATCGATACCGGGGAGCTGTTTTTT. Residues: CASRQTRIDTGELFF.

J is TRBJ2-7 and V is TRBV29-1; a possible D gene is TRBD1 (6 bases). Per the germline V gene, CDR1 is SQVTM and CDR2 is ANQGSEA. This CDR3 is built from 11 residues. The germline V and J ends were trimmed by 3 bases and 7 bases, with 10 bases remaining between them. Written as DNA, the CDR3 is TGCAGCGTTGACAGGGGCATAGAGCAGTACTTC. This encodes CSVDRGIEQYF.

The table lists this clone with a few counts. The CDR3 sequence: CASSLTQGPRIYEQYF. The CDR3 region has the DNA TGTGCCAGCAGCCTCACTCAGGGACCGCGGATCTACGAGCAGTACTTC. The chain joins TRBV5-6 to TRBJ2-7, with D perhaps matching TRBD1 or TRBD2 (5 bases each). Trimming stripped 4 bases from V and 3 bases from J, with 20 bases between. In germline, CDR1 is SGHDT, CDR2 YYEEEE. CDR3 length: 16 amino acids. The entire variable domain, with the rest obtained from reference TRBV5-6 and TRBJ2-7, is as follows: DAGVTQSPTHLIKTRGQQVTLRCSPKSGHDTVSWYQQALGQGPQFIFQYYEEEERQRGNFPDRFSGHQFPNYSSELNVNALLLGDSALYLCASSLTQGPRIYEQYFGPGTRLTVT.

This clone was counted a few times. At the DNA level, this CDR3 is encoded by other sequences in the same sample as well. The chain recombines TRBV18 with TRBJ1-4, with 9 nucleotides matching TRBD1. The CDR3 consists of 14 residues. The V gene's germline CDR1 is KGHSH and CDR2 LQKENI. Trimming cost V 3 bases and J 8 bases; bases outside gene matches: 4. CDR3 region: CASSPRQGDEKLFF. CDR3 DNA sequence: TGTGCCAGCTCACCTCGACAGGGGGACGAAAAACTGTTTTTT.

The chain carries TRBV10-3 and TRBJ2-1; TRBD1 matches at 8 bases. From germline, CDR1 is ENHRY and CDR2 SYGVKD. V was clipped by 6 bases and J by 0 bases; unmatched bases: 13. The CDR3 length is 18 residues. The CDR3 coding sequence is TGTGCCATCAGGGCGGTCAGGGGGCTCCCTAGCTCCTACAATGAGCAGTTCTTC. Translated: CAIRAVRGLPSSYNEQFF.

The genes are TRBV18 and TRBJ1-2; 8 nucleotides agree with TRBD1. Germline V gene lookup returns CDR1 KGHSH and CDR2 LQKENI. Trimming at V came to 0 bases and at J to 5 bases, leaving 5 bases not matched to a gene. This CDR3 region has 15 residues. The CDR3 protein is CASSPPLTGEYGYTF. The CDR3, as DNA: TGTGCCAGCTCACCACCGCTGACAGGGGAATATGGCTACACCTTC.

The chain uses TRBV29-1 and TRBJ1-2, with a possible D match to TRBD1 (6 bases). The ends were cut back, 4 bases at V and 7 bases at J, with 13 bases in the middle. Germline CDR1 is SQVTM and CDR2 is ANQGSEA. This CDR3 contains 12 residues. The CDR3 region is CSVGWTATGYTF. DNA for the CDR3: TGCAGCGTTGGATGGACAGCGACTGGCTACACCTTC. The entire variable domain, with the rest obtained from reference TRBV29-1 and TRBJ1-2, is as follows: SAVISQKPSRDICQRGTSLTIQCQVDSQVTMMFWYRQQPGQSLTLIATANQGSEATYESGFVIDKFPISRPNLTFSTLTVSNMSPEDSSIYLCSVGWTATGYTFGSGTRLTVV.

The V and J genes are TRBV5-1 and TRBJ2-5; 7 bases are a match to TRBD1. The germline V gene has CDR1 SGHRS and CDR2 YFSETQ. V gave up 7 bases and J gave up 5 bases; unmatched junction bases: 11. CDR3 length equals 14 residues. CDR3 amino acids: CASGVGGVRETQYF. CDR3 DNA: TGCGCCAGCGGAGTAGGGGGCGTTCGGGAGACCCAGTACTTC.

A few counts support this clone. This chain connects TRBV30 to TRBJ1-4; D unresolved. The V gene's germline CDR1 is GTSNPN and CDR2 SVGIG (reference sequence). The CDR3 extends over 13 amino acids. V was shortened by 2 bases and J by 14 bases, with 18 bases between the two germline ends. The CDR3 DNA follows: TGTGCCTGGAGTAGTATGTCGGGGAGTAGGCTGTTTTTT. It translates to CAWSSMSGSRLFF.